This T cell receptor (beta chain) was recorded in a study of CD8 T cells in ankylosing spondylitis. The study's findings and limits: Seemingly characteristic of ankylosing spondylitis blood was a TCR beta motif consisting of about 8 highly homologous variants. Disease-associated clones were reportedly significantly overrepresented in matched ankylosing spondylitis synovial fluid.

TCRdb itself ran the 5' RACE reads through MiXCR, one entry per CDR3 protein. The sample gives 700,000 to 850,000 distinct CDR3 sequences, over 9.5% of which show up once; about 0.49% is in the top ten. V lost 0 bases and J lost 4, with 15 bases in between. The CDR3 loop spans 16 amino acids. Germline V CDR1 and CDR2: DFQATT, SNEGSKA (reference sequence). As for this clonotype: Its antigen is as yet unknown.

This receptor was taken from a male donor with ankylosing spondylitis. Sequenced: blood, either unsorted or a sorted T cell fraction (not recorded which). This rearrangement joins TRBV20-1 to TRBJ2-2; D is perhaps TRBD1 (6 bases). DNA of the CDR3: TGCAGTGCTAGAGATAGAGGACAGAGATTCACCGGGGAGCTGTTTTTT. Protein product: CSARDRGQRFTGELFF.